This T cell receptor beta chain was captured in a study of cytomegalovirus exposure and HLA in healthy donors. Study-level points and caveats: Among TCR sequences, most were rare, though some public TCRs appeared in many donors.

The donors were members of the validation cohort, which comprised around 110 subjects and was separate from the first cohort of 730 or so subjects. In the case of this clone: The antigen is undetermined.

CDR1 is MDHEN and CDR2 is SYDVKM in the germline V gene. V lost 5 bases and J lost 4; bases outside the gene matches: 7. This CDR3 comprises 14 residues. The method was immunoSEQ multiplex PCR; TCRdb's version includes in-frame clones alone and lacks a portion of them. The table shows tens of thousands of clones, with about 90% occurring only once. The sequenced sample was PBMCs. The receptor was isolated from a young woman in good health and CMV-seronegative. J is TRBJ1-2 and V is TRBV28; TRBD1 matches at 7 bases. CDR3 residues: CASSGPGGGYGYTF. The CDR3, as DNA: TGTGCCAGCAGTGGCCCAGGGGGTGGCTATGGCTACACCTTC.